This TCR beta chain came from a study of blood T cell repertoires in COVID-19. Study as a whole: Spain, Italy and the United States supplied samples that represented acute and convalescent COVID-19.

V lost 4 bases, J lost 5 bases, and 14 bases lay in between. The CDR3 length is 15 residues. Germline V gives CDR1 MDHEN, CDR2 SYDVKM. Using immunoSEQ multiplex PCR, the repertoire was profiled, and TCRdb retains in-frame clones only, with some absent. Of about 250,000 clones listed, about 90% are singletons. The cohort comprised adults aged 18 to 89 years residing in approximately 25 US areas. Clinical histories supplied by participants themselves formed the basis of cohort assignment. Material: PBMCs or T cells enriched from blood (not recorded which). The source of this sequence is a woman aged 25 to 39 with acute COVID-19. The rearrangement links TRBV28 to TRBJ2-2; TRBD1 might be the D (5 bases). The DNA of the CDR3 is TGTGCCAGCAGTTCTGGGGCAGGTTGGACCGGGGAGCTGTTTTTT. Amino acid sequence: CASSSGAGWTGELFF.